Below, 6 T cell receptor beta chains from the same sample are listed, as sequenced in a study of cytomegalovirus exposure and HLA in healthy donors. Primers included in the PCR were 60 Vbeta and 13 Jbeta primers. Clones were read by immunoSEQ multiplex PCR, and TCRdb kept only the in-frame ones, dropping some. The table shows some 180,000 clones, with about 76% occurring only once. What was sequenced was PBMCs. The receptors were gathered from a woman under 30 in good health and CMV-seropositive.

V usage is TRBV7-9 and J usage is TRBJ2-1; 9 bases align to TRBD1. Germline-derived CDR1 and CDR2 are SEHNR and FQNEAQ (reference sequence). The ends lost 5 bases at V and 8 bases at J; junction bases unmatched: 10. The CDR3 has 15 residues. CDR3 DNA sequence: TGTGCCAGCAGCATCTACCCGGGACAGGGCGATGAGCAGTTCTTC. Amino acid sequence: CASSIYPGQGDEQFF.

This rearrangement joins TRBV6-5 to TRBJ2-1; D perhaps matches TRBD2 (5 bases). Trimming took off 0 bases at V and 5 bases at J, with 11 bases between the two ends. The length of the CDR3 is 15 residues. The V gene's germline CDR1 is MNHEY and CDR2 SVGAGI. The DNA of the CDR3 is TGTGCCAGCAGTTACTCCCTAGCAGCCAACAATGAGCAGTTCTTC. This translates into CASSYSLAANNEQFF.

This chain joins TRBV5-1 and TRBJ1-1; 9 bases are a match to TRBD1. Germline V lookup: CDR1 SGHRS, CDR2 YFSETQ. V lost 5 bases and J lost 5; bases outside the gene matches: 7. This CDR3 region has 14 residues. CDR3 sequence (DNA): TGCGCCAGCAGTAAGGACAGGGGTGGGACTGAAGCTTTCTTT. Translating gives CASSKDRGGTEAFF.

V gene TRBV18 combines with J gene TRBJ1-4; 10 bases line up with TRBD1. Germline CDR1 reads KGHSH; CDR2 reads LQKENI. The CDR3 covers 15 residues. The V segment lost 2 bases and the J segment 5 bases; nucleotides outside the gene matches: 2. CDR3 bases: TGTGCCAGCTCACCAGTGGGACAGGGGAATGAAAAACTGTTTTTT. This encodes CASSPVGQGNEKLFF.

The chain has TRBV5-6 and TRBJ2-3; 9 nucleotides agree with TRBD2. Germline trimming cut 4 bases from V and 2 bases from J; bases unmatched to any gene: 5. The CDR3 totals 15 residues. Per germline, CDR1 SGHDT and CDR2 YYEEEE. CDR3 sequence reads: CASSASGAFTDTQYF. DNA for the CDR3: TGTGCCAGCAGCGCTAGCGGGGCGTTCACAGATACGCAGTATTTT. The entire variable domain, with the rest obtained from reference TRBV5-6 and TRBJ2-3, is as follows: DAGVTQSPTHLIKTRGQQVTLRCSPKSGHDTVSWYQQALGQGPQFIFQYYEEEERQRGNFPDRFSGHQFPNYSSELNVNALLLGDSALYLCASSASGAFTDTQYFGPGTRLTVL.

The chain couples TRBV19 to TRBJ1-2; 8 bases align to TRBD1. The CDR3 runs to 15 residues. Trimming took 4 bases from V and 2 from J; bases not matched to a gene: 6. The V gene's germline CDR1 is LNHDA and CDR2 SQIVND (reference sequence). This CDR3 is CASSKGRQGNYGYTF. Here the CDR3 DNA reads TGTGCCAGTAGTAAGGGCCGACAGGGGAACTATGGCTACACCTTC.